Only a few counts were recorded for the clone carrying this T cell receptor (beta chain). The antigen remains unidentified. The sample's treatment: oral pan-JAK inhibitor, 5-10 mg twice daily. Obtained from alopecia areata patients were lesional scalp punch biopsies along with peripheral blood. The sample belongs to a study of CD8+ T cells in alopecia areata. About the research overall: For the treated group, dosing was oral tofacitinib at 5 to 10 mg twice daily.

This CDR3 has 15 residues. V was trimmed by 0 bases and J by 2 bases, leaving 9 bases between them. Germline V gives CDR1 LNHDA, CDR2 SQIVND (reference sequence). Extraction of RNA preceded its reverse transcription into cDNA, which served as the sequencing template. The method was immunoSEQ multiplex PCR; TCRdb's version includes in-frame clones alone and lacks a portion of them. Seen here are 130,000 to 150,000 clones, 82% observed once, and the top ten hold 20% to 30%. Whole-study results and caveats: Lesional scalp exceeded normal scalp in clonality, especially in alopecia totalis/universalis. Tofacitinib significantly brought down scalp clonality and expanded CD8+ clones among top 100.

The sample consisted of CD8+ T cells sorted from blood, taken at week 4, from a patient treated with tofacitinib. This clonotype originated in a human donor with alopecia areata. V usage is TRBV19 and J usage is TRBJ2-3; D unclear. CDR3 nucleotides: TGTGCCAGTAGTATAGAGGGCAGATACACAGATACGCAGTATTTT. Amino acid sequence: CASSIEGRYTDTQYF.